This TCR beta chain appears in the sequencing data of a study of Graves' ophthalmopathy and Graves' hyperthyroidism. CDR3 length: 12 residues. Trimming pared 5 bases from V and 12 bases from J, leaving 17 bases between. Per the germline V gene, CDR1 is SNHLY and CDR2 is FYNNEI. TCR beta CDR3 amplification used RNA transcripts. A first-round RT-PCR used HTBI primers, followed by a second-round multiplex PCR. TCRdb reprocessed the multiplex PCR reads via MiXCR and lists one record per CDR3 protein. The sample contains approximately 160,000 distinct CDR3 sequences, 30% to 45% of which appear only once. This clonotype was sampled from a young man with Graves' ophthalmopathy. V and J are TRBV2 and TRBJ2-7; D is undetermined. The sample consisted of peripheral blood. CDR3 DNA: TGTGCCAGCAGTCCACTCCCGGATCCCGCGTACTTC. Translation gives CASSPLPDPAYF.